One sample yielded the 19 T cell receptor beta chains listed below, sequenced in a study of OX40 agonist ivuxolimab in advanced cancers. The assay was immunoSEQ multiplex PCR, and TCRdb's table has in-frame clones only and misses some. The sample records about 58,000 clones, roughly 87% being singletons. The material was CD4+ or CD8+ T cells sorted from blood, obtained in a trial of the OX40 agonist ivuxolimab. Source of these receptors: an adult with an advanced solid tumor such as melanoma, head and neck, liver or kidney cancer.

CDR3 nucleotides: TGTGCCAGCAGAAACTATCCAAAGGGAGAGACCCAGTACTTC. Amino acid sequence: CASRNYPKGETQYF. The genes are TRBV28 and TRBJ2-5; no firm D call. Germline V lookup: CDR1 MDHEN, CDR2 SYDVKM. V lost 6 bases and J 4 bases, leaving 15 bases between the germline ends. The CDR3 loop spans 14 amino acids.

This clone appeared once. The chain links TRBV11-3 to TRBJ2-1, with 7 bases fitting TRBD2. V shed 6 bases, J shed 8 bases, and the junction held 16 bases outside the gene matches. Germline assignment: CDR1 SGHNT and CDR2 YENEEA. The CDR3 has 16 amino acids. For the CDR3, the DNA is TGTGCCAGCAGTCCCGGACTAGGGGTTCGGTCGGATGAGCAGTTCTTC. The encoded protein is CASSPGLGVRSDEQFF.

Here the CDR3 reads CASSLENTETQYF. CDR3 DNA sequence: TGTGCCAGCAGTTTAGAGAACACAGAGACCCAGTACTTC. V is TRBV28 and J is TRBJ2-5, with unresolved D. V lost 2 bases, J lost 4 bases, and 8 bases lay in between. This CDR3 spans 13 amino acids. From germline, CDR1 is MDHEN and CDR2 SYDVKM.

This sequence joins TRBV2 and TRBJ1-5; D is perhaps TRBD1 (6 bases). The CDR3 loop spans 16 amino acids. CDR1 is SNHLY, CDR2 FYNNEI, per germline. V lost 4 bases and J lost 1, with 14 bases in between. CDR3 loop: CASSALTGRSNQPQHF. CDR3 nucleotide sequence: TGTGCCAGCAGTGCCCTGACAGGAAGGAGCAATCAGCCCCAGCATTTT.

V gene TRBV30 combines with J gene TRBJ2-1; maybe TRBD2 (5 bases). V was pared by 4 bases and J by 3 bases, with 10 bases between. Per germline, CDR1 GTSNPN and CDR2 SVGIG (reference sequence). The CDR3 has 13 residues. In nucleotides, the CDR3 is TGTGCCTGGACTAGCCGGGTCTACAATGAGCAGTTCTTC. Its translation is CAWTSRVYNEQFF. Supplemented by reference TRBV30 and TRBJ2-1, the full variable domain reads SQTIHQWPATLVQPVGSPLSLECTVEGTSNPNLYWYRQAAGRGLQLLFYSVGIGQISSEVPQNLSASRPQDRQFILSSKKLLLSDSGFYLCAWTSRVYNEQFFGPGTRLTVL.

A remark on this clone: At one of its ends the junction is not consistent with the germline gene, which may arise from a read error. The sample holds other DNA sequences that translate to the same CDR3. The V and J genes are TRBV6-5 and TRBJ1-5; tentative D call: TRBD1 (5 bases). Per the germline V gene, CDR1 is MNHEY and CDR2 is SVGAGI. The CDR3 is made up of 15 amino acids. CDR3 loop: CASSYTAQGNQPQHF. The CDR3 DNA is TGTGCCAGTAGTTACACAGCCCAGGGTAATCAGCCCCAGCATTTT.

This clone was picked up one time. The chain uses TRBV4-2 and TRBJ2-3; the D gene is possibly TRBD1 (6 bases). The V gene's germline CDR1 is LGHNA and CDR2 YNFKEQ. The V end lost 4 bases, the J end lost 2 bases, and 16 bases lay between the germline ends. CDR3 length: 16 residues. CDR3 coding DNA: TGTGCCAGCAGCCCGAAGGTGGACAGCTTCACAGATACGCAGTATTTT. It encodes CASSPKVDSFTDTQYF.

This clone showed up just once. This chain links TRBV5-6 with TRBJ2-7; 8 bases align to TRBD1. CDR3 length equals 14 residues. V lost 4 bases, J lost 0 bases, and 3 bases stayed unmatched. From germline, CDR1 is SGHDT and CDR2 YYEEEE. The CDR3: CASSRTGNSYEQYF. CDR3 in DNA: TGTGCCAGCAGCCGGACAGGGAACTCCTACGAGCAGTACTTC.

This chain joins TRBV6-5 and TRBJ1-1; perhaps TRBD1 as D (5 bases). The V gene's germline CDR1 is MNHEY and CDR2 SVGAGI. The CDR3 totals 12 residues. V was clipped by 6 bases and J by 11 bases, with 16 bases between them. CDR3 region: CASRPQGGDAFF. DNA of the CDR3: TGTGCCAGCAGGCCCCAGGGAGGAGACGCTTTCTTT.

This chain joins TRBV27 and TRBJ1-5; D is uncertain. Between the trimmed V and J ends, which lost 2 bases and 3 bases, there was a span of 8 bases. Germline V CDR1 and CDR2: MNHEY, SMNVEV (reference sequence). The CDR3 has 14 amino acids. CDR3 sequence (DNA): TGTGCCAGCAGTTTACAAGGATTCAATCAGCCCCAGCATTTT. Residues: CASSLQGFNQPQHF.

The chain combines TRBV7-3 with TRBJ2-7, with D unclear. Germline V gives CDR1 SGHTA, CDR2 FQGTGA. The CDR3 is 13 residues long. The V end lost 5 bases, the J end lost 0 bases, and 8 bases lay between the germline ends. The CDR3 DNA is TGTGCCAGCAGCCGCTTTACCTCCTACGAGCAGTACTTC. Translating gives CASSRFTSYEQYF. Full variable domain (remainder filled in from reference TRBV7-3 and TRBJ2-7): GAGVSQTPSNKVTEKGKYVELRCDPISGHTALYWYRQSLGQGPEFLIYFQGTGAADDSGLPNDRFFAVRPEGSVSTLKIQRTERGDSAVYLCASSRFTSYEQYFGPGTRLTVT.

The chain links TRBV25-1 to TRBJ1-5; no firm D call. The CDR3 loop spans 12 amino acids. V gave up 5 bases and J gave up 2 bases, with 4 bases separating them. Per the germline V gene, CDR1 is MGHDK and CDR2 is SYGVNS. The CDR3 region is CASSWGNQPQHF. CDR3 bases: TGTGCCAGCAGTTGGGGCAATCAGCCCCAGCATTTT.

This chain links TRBV7-9 with TRBJ1-2, with D possibly being TRBD1 (6 bases). There are 15 residues in the CDR3. CDR1 and CDR2 (germline): SEHNR, FQNEAQ (reference sequence). V lost 3 bases and J lost 5, with 16 bases in between. The CDR3 reads CASSLGAPVEYGYTF. In DNA form, the CDR3 reads TGTGCCAGCAGCTTGGGGGCCCCGGTGGAATATGGCTACACCTTC.

This clone is a singleton in its sample. The V and J genes are TRBV19 and TRBJ2-3, with D hard to call. Germline CDR1 and CDR2: LNHDA and SQIVND (reference sequence). The V gene lost 5 bases and the J gene lost 4 bases, with 10 bases spanning the gap. The CDR3 covers 13 residues. The CDR3 protein is CASSAFPPDTQYF. CDR3 DNA sequence: TGTGCCAGTAGTGCATTCCCCCCAGATACGCAGTATTTT.

V is TRBV15 and J is TRBJ2-3, with D perhaps TRBD1 (6 bases). Trimming cost V 0 bases and J 0 bases, with 10 bases left between them. This CDR3 has 16 residues. Per germline, CDR1 LNHNV and CDR2 YYDKDF (reference sequence). CDR3 region: CATSRDLGQSTDTQYF. The CDR3 DNA sequence: TGTGCCACCAGCAGAGATCTTGGACAGAGCACAGATACGCAGTATTTT.

In DNA, the CDR3 is TGCAGCGTTGTAGATCTAGCGGGGGTTTCGAACACCGGGGAGCTGTTTTTT. Translated, it gives CSVVDLAGVSNTGELFF. The chain uses TRBV29-1 and TRBJ2-2, with 10 nucleotides matching TRBD2. Germline CDR1 reads SQVTM; CDR2 reads ANQGSEA. This CDR3 has 17 amino acids. Germline trimming cut 4 bases from V and 0 bases from J; bases unmatched to any gene: 8.

This clone occurred a few times. This chain joins TRBV30 and TRBJ1-5; a weak D match, TRBD1 (6 bases). Trimming pared 2 bases from V and 0 bases from J, leaving 8 bases between. CDR1 is GTSNPN, CDR2 SVGIG, per germline (reference sequence). The length of the CDR3 is 14 residues. CDR3 sequence reads: CAWSRTDSNQPQHF. The DNA for the CDR3 is TGTGCCTGGAGTAGGACAGATAGCAATCAGCCCCAGCATTTT.

The chain links TRBV7-6 to TRBJ2-1; TRBD2 matches 11 bases. Trimming at V came to 4 bases and at J to 0 bases, leaving 5 bases not matched to a gene. The CDR3 totals 17 residues. CDR1 is SGHVS and CDR2 is FNYEAQ in the germline V gene. The CDR3 nucleotides are TGTGCCAGCAGCTCTAGCGGGGGGTTCCCCTCCTACAATGAGCAGTTCTTC. It encodes CASSSSGGFPSYNEQFF. Looking up the rest from reference TRBV7-6 and TRBJ2-1 gives the full variable domain: GAGVSQSPRYKVTKRGQDVALRCDPISGHVSLYWYRQALGQGPEFLTYFNYEAQQDKSGLPNDRFSAERPEGSISTLTIQRTEQRDSAMYRCASSSSGGFPSYNEQFFGPGTRLTVL.

This clone was found a few times. The V call is TRBV4-1, the J call TRBJ2-7, with D maybe TRBD2 (6 bases). V gave up 0 bases and J gave up 10 bases, with 19 bases separating them. This CDR3 comprises 15 residues. Germline V lookup: CDR1 MGHRA, CDR2 YSYEKL. The CDR3 loop reads CASSQDNSGGRSQYF. CDR3 sequence (DNA): TGCGCCAGCAGCCAAGATAATAGCGGAGGCAGATCTCAGTACTTC.